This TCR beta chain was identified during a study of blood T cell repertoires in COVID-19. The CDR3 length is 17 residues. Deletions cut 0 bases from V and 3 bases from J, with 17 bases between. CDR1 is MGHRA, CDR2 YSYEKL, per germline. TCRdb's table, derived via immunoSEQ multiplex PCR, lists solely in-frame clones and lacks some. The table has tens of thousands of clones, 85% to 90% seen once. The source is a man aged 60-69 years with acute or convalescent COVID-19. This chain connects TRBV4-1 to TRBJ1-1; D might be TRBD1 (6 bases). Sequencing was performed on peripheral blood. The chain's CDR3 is CASSQDQRRGAHTEAFF. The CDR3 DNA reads TGCGCCAGCAGCCAAGATCAGCGCAGGGGCGCCCACACTGAAGCTTTCTTT.